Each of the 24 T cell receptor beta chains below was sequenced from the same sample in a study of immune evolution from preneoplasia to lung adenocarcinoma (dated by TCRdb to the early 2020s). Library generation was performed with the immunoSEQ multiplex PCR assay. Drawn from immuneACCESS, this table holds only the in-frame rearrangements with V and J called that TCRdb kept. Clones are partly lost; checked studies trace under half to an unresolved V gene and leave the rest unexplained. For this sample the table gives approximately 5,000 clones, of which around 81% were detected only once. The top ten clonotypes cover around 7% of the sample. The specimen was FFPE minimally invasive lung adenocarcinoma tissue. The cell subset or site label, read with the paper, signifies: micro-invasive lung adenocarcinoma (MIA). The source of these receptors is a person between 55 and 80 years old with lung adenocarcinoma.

The CDR3 spells CASSPRLPDPNEKLFF. The CDR3, as DNA: TGTGCCAGCTCACCTAGACTTCCGGACCCGAATGAAAAACTGTTTTTT. The V gene is TRBV18, the J gene TRBJ1-4; D not resolved. The germline CDR1 and CDR2 sequences are KGHSH and LQKENI. V lost 3 bases and J 5 bases, leaving 16 bases between the germline ends. CDR3 size: 16 residues.

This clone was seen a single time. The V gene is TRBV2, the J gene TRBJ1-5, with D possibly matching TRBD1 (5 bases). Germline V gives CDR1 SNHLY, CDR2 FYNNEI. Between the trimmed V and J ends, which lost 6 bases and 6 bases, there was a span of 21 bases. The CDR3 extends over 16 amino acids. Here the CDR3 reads CASSWTHPDSSQPQHF. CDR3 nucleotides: TGTGCCAGCAGCTGGACACACCCCGATTCGAGTCAGCCCCAGCATTTT.

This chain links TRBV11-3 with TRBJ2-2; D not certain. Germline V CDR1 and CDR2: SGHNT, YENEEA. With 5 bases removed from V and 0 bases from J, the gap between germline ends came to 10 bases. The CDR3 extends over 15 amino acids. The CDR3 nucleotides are TGTGCCAGCAGCCCCCGACGCTCGAACACCGGGGAGCTGTTTTTT. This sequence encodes CASSPRRSNTGELFF.

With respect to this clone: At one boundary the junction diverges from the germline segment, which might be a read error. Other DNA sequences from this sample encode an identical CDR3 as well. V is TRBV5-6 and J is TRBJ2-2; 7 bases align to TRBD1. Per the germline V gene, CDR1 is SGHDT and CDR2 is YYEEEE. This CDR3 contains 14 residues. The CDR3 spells CASSLVQGTGELFF. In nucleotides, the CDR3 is TGTGCCAGCAGCCTGGTACAGGGGACCGGGGAGCTATTTTTT. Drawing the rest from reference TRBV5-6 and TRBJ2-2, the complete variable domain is DAGVTQSPTHLIKTRGQQVTLRCSPKSGHDTVSWYQQALGQGPQFIFQYYEEEERQRGNFPDRFSGHQFPNYSSELNVNALLLGDSALYLCASSLVQGTGELFFGEGSRLTVL.

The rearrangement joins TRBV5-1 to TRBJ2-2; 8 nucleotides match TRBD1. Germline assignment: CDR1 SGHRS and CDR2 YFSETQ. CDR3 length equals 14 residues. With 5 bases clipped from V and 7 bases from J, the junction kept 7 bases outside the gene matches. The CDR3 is CASSSGTGSGELFF. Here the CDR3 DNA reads TGCGCCAGCAGTTCCGGGACAGGCAGCGGGGAGCTGTTTTTT. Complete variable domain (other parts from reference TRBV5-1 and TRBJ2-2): KAGVTQTPRYLIKTRGQQVTLSCSPISGHRSVSWYQQTPGQGLQFLFEYFSETQRNKGNFPGRFSGRQFSNSRSEMNVSTLELGDSALYLCASSSGTGSGELFFGEGSRLTVL.

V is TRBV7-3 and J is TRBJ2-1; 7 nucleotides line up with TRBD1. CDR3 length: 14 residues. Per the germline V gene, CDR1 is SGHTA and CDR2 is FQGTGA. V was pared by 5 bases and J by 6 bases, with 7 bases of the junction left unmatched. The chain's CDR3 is CASSRWDSSNEQFF. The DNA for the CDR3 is TGTGCCAGCAGCCGATGGGACAGCTCCAATGAGCAGTTCTTC.

CDR3 DNA: TGTGCCAGCAGCCCTACAGGACAGGGGAACACTGAAGCTTTCTTT. It codes for CASSPTGQGNTEAFF. This chain links TRBV6-1 with TRBJ1-1, with TRBD1 matching 8 bases. This CDR3 comprises 15 residues. Germline V CDR1 and CDR2: MNHNS, SASEGT. J gave up 1 base and V 6 bases, and 7 bases lay outside the gene matches.

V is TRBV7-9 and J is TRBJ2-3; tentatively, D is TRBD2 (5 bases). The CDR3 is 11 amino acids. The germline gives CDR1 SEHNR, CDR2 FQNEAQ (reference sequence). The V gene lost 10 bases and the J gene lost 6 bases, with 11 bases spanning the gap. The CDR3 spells CAITPGDTQYF. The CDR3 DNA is TGTGCCATCACCCCGGGGGATACGCAGTATTTT. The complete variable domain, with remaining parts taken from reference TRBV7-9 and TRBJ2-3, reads DTGVSQNPRHKITKRGQNVTFRCDPISEHNRLYWYRQTLGQGPEFLTYFQNEAQLEKSRLLSDRFSAERPKGSFSTLEIQRTEQGDSAMYLCAITPGDTQYFGPGTRLTVL.

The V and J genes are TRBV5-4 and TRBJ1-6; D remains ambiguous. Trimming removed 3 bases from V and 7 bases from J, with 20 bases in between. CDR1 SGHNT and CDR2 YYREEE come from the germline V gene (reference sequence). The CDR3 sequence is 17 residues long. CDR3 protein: CASSWGVNIEINSPLHF. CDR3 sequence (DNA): TGTGCCAGCAGCTGGGGAGTGAACATCGAAATAAATTCACCCCTCCACTTT.

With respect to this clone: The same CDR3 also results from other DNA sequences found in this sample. Here the CDR3 DNA reads TGTGCCAGCAGCGTGCACAATGAGCAGTTCTTC. Translating gives CASSVHNEQFF. The chain uses TRBV11-2 and TRBJ2-1; D not resolved. The CDR3 totals 11 residues. V was shortened by 5 bases and J by 5 bases, with 4 bases between the two germline ends. Germline lookup yields CDR1 SGHAT and CDR2 FQNNGV.

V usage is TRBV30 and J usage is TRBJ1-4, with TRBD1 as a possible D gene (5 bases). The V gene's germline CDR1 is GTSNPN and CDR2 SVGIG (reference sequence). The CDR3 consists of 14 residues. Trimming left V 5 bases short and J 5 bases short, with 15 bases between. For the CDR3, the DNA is TGTGCCTGGTCCCTCCCAGGGTGGAATGAAAAACTGTTTTTT. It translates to CAWSLPGWNEKLFF.

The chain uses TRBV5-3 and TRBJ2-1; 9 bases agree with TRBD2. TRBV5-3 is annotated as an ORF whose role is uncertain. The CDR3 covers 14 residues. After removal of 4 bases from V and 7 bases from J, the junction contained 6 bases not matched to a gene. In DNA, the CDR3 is TGTGCCAGAAGCCTCTGGACTAGCGCAAATGAGCAGTTCTTC. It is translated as CARSLWTSANEQFF.

The DNA of the CDR3 is TGTGCCAGCAGTTCTACAACCGGTTACTACGAGCAGTACTTC. This translates into CASSSTTGYYEQYF. The V call is TRBV7-9, the J call TRBJ2-7; D gene uncertain. There are 14 residues in the CDR3. Germline assignment: CDR1 SEHNR and CDR2 FQNEAQ (reference sequence). Trimming cost V 6 bases and J 3 bases, with 15 bases left between them. Variable domain in full (rest from reference TRBV7-9 and TRBJ2-7): DTGVSQNPRHKITKRGQNVTFRCDPISEHNRLYWYRQTLGQGPEFLTYFQNEAQLEKSRLLSDRFSAERPKGSFSTLEIQRTEQGDSAMYLCASSSTTGYYEQYFGPGTRLTVT.

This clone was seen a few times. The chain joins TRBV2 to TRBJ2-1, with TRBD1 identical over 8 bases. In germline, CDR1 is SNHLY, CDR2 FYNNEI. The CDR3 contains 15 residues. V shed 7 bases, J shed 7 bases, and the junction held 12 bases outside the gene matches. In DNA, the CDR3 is TGTGCCAGCACCAACGTAGGACAGGGAGGTAATGAGCAGTTCTTC. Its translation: CASTNVGQGGNEQFF.

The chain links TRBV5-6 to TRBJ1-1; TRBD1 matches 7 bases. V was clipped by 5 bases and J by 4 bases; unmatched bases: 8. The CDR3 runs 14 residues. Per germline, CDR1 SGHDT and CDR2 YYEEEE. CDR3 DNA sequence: TGTGCCAGCAGTTACAACCAGGGGGGCACTGAAGCTTTCTTT. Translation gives CASSYNQGGTEAFF.

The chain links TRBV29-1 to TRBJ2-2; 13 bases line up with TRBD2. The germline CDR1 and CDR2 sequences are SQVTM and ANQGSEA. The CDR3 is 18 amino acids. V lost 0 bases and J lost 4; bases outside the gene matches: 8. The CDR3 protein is CSVEDGRLAGGSTGELFF. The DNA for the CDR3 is TGCAGCGTTGAAGATGGAAGACTAGCGGGAGGTAGCACCGGGGAGCTGTTTTTT.

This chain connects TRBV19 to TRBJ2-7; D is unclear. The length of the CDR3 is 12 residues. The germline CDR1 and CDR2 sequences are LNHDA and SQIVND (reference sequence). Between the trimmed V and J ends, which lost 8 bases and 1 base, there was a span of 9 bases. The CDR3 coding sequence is TGTGCCAGTTTATCCGCTTCCTACGAGCAGTACTTC. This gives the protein CASLSASYEQYF.

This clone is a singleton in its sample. The CDR3 loop reads CASSVRRGEAFF. The CDR3 DNA reads TGTGCCAGCAGCGTCAGGCGGGGTGAAGCTTTCTTT. The chain is built from TRBV5-6 and TRBJ1-1; no definite D call. CDR1 SGHDT and CDR2 YYEEEE come from the germline V gene. The CDR3 has 12 amino acids. Trimming removed 4 bases at V and 7 bases at J, with 11 bases between.

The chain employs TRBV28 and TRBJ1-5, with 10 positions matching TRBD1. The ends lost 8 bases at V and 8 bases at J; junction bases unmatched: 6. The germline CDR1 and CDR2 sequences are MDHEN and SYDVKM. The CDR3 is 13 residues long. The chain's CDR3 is CASRGQGIEPQHF. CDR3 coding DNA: TGTGCCAGCCGGGGACAGGGGATCGAGCCCCAGCATTTT.

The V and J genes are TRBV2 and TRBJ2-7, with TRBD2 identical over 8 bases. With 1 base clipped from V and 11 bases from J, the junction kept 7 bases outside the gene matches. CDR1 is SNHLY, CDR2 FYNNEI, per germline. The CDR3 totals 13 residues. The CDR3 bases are TGTGCCAGCAGTGAAGACCTAGCGGGTCTAGAGTACTTC. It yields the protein CASSEDLAGLEYF.

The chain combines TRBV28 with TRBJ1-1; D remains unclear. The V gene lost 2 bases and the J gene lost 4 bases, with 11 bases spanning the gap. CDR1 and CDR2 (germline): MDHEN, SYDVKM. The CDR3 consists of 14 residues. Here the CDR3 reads CASSLVRAGTEAFF. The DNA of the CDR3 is TGTGCCAGCAGTTTAGTTCGGGCGGGCACTGAAGCTTTCTTT.

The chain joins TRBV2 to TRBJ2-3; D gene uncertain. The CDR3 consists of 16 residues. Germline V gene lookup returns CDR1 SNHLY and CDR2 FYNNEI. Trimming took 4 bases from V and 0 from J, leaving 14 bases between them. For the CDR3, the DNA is TGTGCCAGCAGTGTACGACTCGCGAAAAGCACAGATACGCAGTATTTT. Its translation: CASSVRLAKSTDTQYF.

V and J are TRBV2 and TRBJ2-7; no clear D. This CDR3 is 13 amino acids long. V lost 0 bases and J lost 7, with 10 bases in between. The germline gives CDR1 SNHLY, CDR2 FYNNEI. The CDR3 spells CASSEAPVGEQYF. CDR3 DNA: TGTGCCAGCAGTGAAGCGCCGGTTGGGGAGCAGTACTTC.

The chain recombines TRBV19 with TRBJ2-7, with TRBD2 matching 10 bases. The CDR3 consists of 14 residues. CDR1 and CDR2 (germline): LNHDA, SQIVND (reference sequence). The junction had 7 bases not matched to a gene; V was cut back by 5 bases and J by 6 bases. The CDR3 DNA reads TGTGCCAGTAGTTCTAGCGGGAGCCGGGGCGAGCAGTACTTC. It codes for CASSSSGSRGEQYF.